These 23 T cell receptor beta chains were all obtained from the same sample, sequenced in a study of OX40 agonist ivuxolimab in advanced cancers. Clones were sequenced by immunoSEQ multiplex PCR, and TCRdb holds only the in-frame ones, with some missing. This sample carries fewer than 65,000 clones, about 89% of them seen once, and the ten largest clones take about 4%. Material: CD4+ or CD8+ T cells sorted from blood, obtained in a trial of the OX40 agonist ivuxolimab. Receptors were obtained from an adult with an advanced solid tumor such as melanoma, head and neck, liver or kidney cancer.

The rearrangement uses TRBV7-9 and TRBJ1-4, with 9 bases fitting TRBD1. CDR1 and CDR2 (germline): SEHNR, FQNEAQ (reference sequence). V lost 5 bases to trimming and J lost 0 bases; unmatched junction nucleotides: 13. The CDR3 has 19 amino acids. The CDR3 bases are TGTGCCAGCAGCCCAATACCGGGACAGGGAACAACAACTAATGAAAAACTGTTTTTT. It yields the protein CASSPIPGQGTTTNEKLFF.

The chain combines TRBV2 with TRBJ2-7; no clear D gene. The CDR3 loop spans 15 amino acids. Between the trimmed V and J ends, which lost 1 base and 0 bases, there was a span of 10 bases. The germline gives CDR1 SNHLY, CDR2 FYNNEI. CDR3 sequence: CASSEGTVFSYEQYV. Written as DNA, the CDR3 is TGTGCCAGCAGTGAAGGGACGGTGTTCTCCTACGAGCAGTACGTC.

V gene TRBV19 combines with J gene TRBJ1-2; 12 nucleotides match TRBD1. Per the germline V gene, CDR1 is LNHDA and CDR2 is SQIVND (reference sequence). This CDR3 is 17 amino acids long. After removal of 5 bases from V and 7 bases from J, the junction contained 14 bases not matched to a gene. CDR3 in DNA: TGTGCCAGTAGTTATTTCCGTATCCAGGGACAGGGGGCTGGCTACACCTTC. Protein sequence: CASSYFRIQGQGAGYTF.

In this sample, this clone turned up once. The J gene is TRBJ2-1, the V gene TRBV6-5, with TRBD2 matching 7 bases. The CDR3 covers 13 residues. Germline V lookup: CDR1 MNHEY, CDR2 SVGAGI. V gave up 4 bases and J gave up 3 bases; unmatched junction bases: 0. CDR3 nucleotides: TGTGCCAGCAGTTGGGACTACTACAATGAGCAGTTCTTC. Encoded protein: CASSWDYYNEQFF.

The V gene is TRBV5-6, the J gene TRBJ1-1, with D unresolved. This CDR3 has 13 amino acids. With 1 base removed from V and 0 bases from J, the gap between germline ends came to 4 bases. Germline CDR1 reads SGHDT; CDR2 reads YYEEEE. CDR3 sequence (DNA): TGTGCCAGCAGCTTGTACATGAACACTGAAGCTTTCTTT. The encoded protein is CASSLYMNTEAFF.

The chain employs TRBV27 and TRBJ2-1; 8 bases line up with TRBD1. V shed 4 bases and J 12 bases; nucleotides not matched to a gene: 11. Germline lookup yields CDR1 MNHEY and CDR2 SMNVEV (reference sequence). The CDR3 spans 14 residues. The CDR3 bases are TGTGCCAGCAGTTCTAGGACAGGGACAATGAGGCAGTTCTTC. Translated, it gives CASSSRTGTMRQFF.

V and J are TRBV18 and TRBJ1-1, with a tentative D call TRBD1 (5 bases). The length of the CDR3 is 13 residues. Germline CDR1 and CDR2: KGHSH and LQKENI. V dropped 2 bases and J dropped 6 bases, with 10 bases sitting between them. CDR3 DNA: TGTGCCAGCTCACCAGGGACGGGGGCTGAAGCTTTCTTT. It specifies CASSPGTGAEAFF. Filled out from reference TRBV18 and TRBJ1-1, the complete variable domain reads NAGVMQNPRHLVRRRGQEARLRCSPMKGHSHVYWYRQLPEEGLKFMVYLQKENIIDESGMPKERFSAEFPKEGPSILRIQQVVRGDSAAYFCASSPGTGAEAFFGQGTRLTVV.

The gene calls are TRBV9 and TRBJ2-2, with 7 positions matching TRBD2. This CDR3 is built from 16 residues. CDR1 is SGDLS and CDR2 is YYNGEE in the germline V gene. V shed 4 bases, J shed 1 base, and the junction held 7 bases outside the gene matches. CDR3 region: CASSTHGGMNTGELFF. In nucleotides, the CDR3 is TGTGCCAGCAGCACCCACGGGGGGATGAACACCGGGGAGCTGTTTTTT. Variable domain in full (rest from reference TRBV9 and TRBJ2-2): DSGVTQTPKHLITATGQRVTLRCSPRSGDLSVYWYQQSLDQGLQFLIQYYNGEERAKGNILERFSAQQFPDLHSELNLSSLELGDSALYFCASSTHGGMNTGELFFGEGSRLTVL.

The V gene is TRBV7-9, the J gene TRBJ2-5, with 7 bases matching TRBD1. The germline V gene encodes CDR1 SEHNR and CDR2 FQNEAQ (reference sequence). V gave up 5 bases and J gave up 4 bases; unmatched junction bases: 7. The CDR3 consists of 14 residues. The CDR3 sequence: CASSPRGRPETQYF. The CDR3, as DNA: TGTGCCAGCAGCCCTAGGGGGCGCCCAGAGACCCAGTACTTC.

The gene calls are TRBV15 and TRBJ2-5; 7 bases fit TRBD1. Losses at the gene ends were 0 bases for V and 5 bases for J; bases not matched to a gene: 9. Germline assignment: CDR1 LNHNV and CDR2 YYDKDF (reference sequence). The CDR3 contains 16 residues. Here the CDR3 DNA reads TGTGCCACCAGCAGAGAGTACGGGACAGTTAGGGAGACCCAGTACTTC. Its protein product is CATSREYGTVRETQYF.

The chain carries TRBV30 and TRBJ2-3, with TRBD2 matching 8 bases. Germline V gene sequence: CDR1 GTSNPN, CDR2 SVGIG (reference sequence). V lost 2 bases to trimming and J lost 3 bases; unmatched junction nucleotides: 7. The CDR3 contains 15 residues. CDR3 sequence reads: CAWSIGGLETDTQYF. CDR3 coding DNA: TGTGCCTGGAGTATTGGGGGACTAGAAACAGATACGCAGTATTTT.

This clone has just a few counts. This chain connects TRBV29-1 to TRBJ1-6; D unresolved. Germline V lookup: CDR1 SQVTM, CDR2 ANQGSEA. This CDR3 contains 11 residues. Between the trimmed V and J ends, which lost 4 bases and 14 bases, there was a span of 12 bases. DNA for the CDR3: TGCAGCGTTGTTTTAGATGGAACCCTCCACTTT. Encoded protein: CSVVLDGTLHF.

The rearrangement joins TRBV29-1 to TRBJ2-1, with 7 bases identical to TRBD2. Losses at the gene ends were 6 bases for V and 4 bases for J; bases not matched to a gene: 12. In germline, CDR1 is SQVTM, CDR2 ANQGSEA. The CDR3 has 15 amino acids. As DNA, the CDR3 is TGCAGCGTCAATGGGGGGGACCCCCCATACAATGAGCAGTTCTTC. Translation gives CSVNGGDPPYNEQFF.

This clone has more than one count but fewer than ten. The chain joins TRBV4-1 to TRBJ2-7, with 9 bases that match TRBD1. CDR3 length: 14 amino acids. Germline lookup yields CDR1 MGHRA and CDR2 YSYEKL. V shed 4 bases, J shed 3 bases, and the junction held 4 bases outside the gene matches. CDR3 protein: CASSLWDRDYEQYF. Here the CDR3 DNA reads TGCGCCAGCAGCCTCTGGGACAGGGACTACGAGCAGTACTTC.

The CDR3 spells CASSQDPGGSQPQHF. The CDR3 DNA follows: TGCGCCAGCAGCCAAGATCCAGGGGGCAGCCAGCCCCAGCATTTT. This chain links TRBV4-1 with TRBJ1-5; 8 nucleotides agree with TRBD1. The junction had 5 bases not matched to a gene; V was cut back by 0 bases and J by 7 bases. This CDR3 region has 15 residues. Germline V gene data show CDR1 as MGHRA and CDR2 as YSYEKL.

The rearrangement uses TRBV7-9 and TRBJ2-5; no definite D call. The V and J ends lost 3 bases and 1 base respectively, with 6 bases between them. There are 13 residues in the CDR3. Germline V gene lookup returns CDR1 SEHNR and CDR2 FQNEAQ (reference sequence). The CDR3 loop reads CASSFSPQETQYF. CDR3 DNA: TGTGCCAGCAGCTTCTCTCCCCAAGAGACCCAGTACTTC.

The chain joins TRBV7-2 to TRBJ1-3; D is unclear. Trimming removed 1 base from V and 4 bases from J, with 11 bases in between. Germline CDR1 is SGHTA and CDR2 is FQGNSA. This CDR3 region has 15 residues. CDR3 DNA sequence: TGTGCCAGCAGCTTAGTCCCCGGGTCCGGAAACACCATATATTTT. Protein sequence: CASSLVPGSGNTIYF.

The chain couples TRBV21-1 to TRBJ2-7. TRBV21-1 counts as a pseudogene. The CDR3 consists of 16 residues. This CDR3 is CASSLRLGTATYEQYV. Here the CDR3 DNA reads TGTGCCAGCAGCCTCCGATTGGGGACGGCCACCTACGAGCAGTACGTC.

The V and J genes are TRBV6-1 and TRBJ1-5; TRBD1 matches 7 bases. The germline V gene has CDR1 MNHNS and CDR2 SASEGT. Losses at the gene ends were 0 bases for V and 2 bases for J; bases not matched to a gene: 4. The CDR3 loop spans 16 amino acids. The CDR3 DNA sequence: TGTGCCAGCAGTGAAGCAGGGGGCCGGGGCAATCAGCCCCAGCATTTT. Its translation is CASSEAGGRGNQPQHF.

V is TRBV25-1 and J is TRBJ2-5; TRBD1 is a possible D gene (5 bases). CDR3 length: 16 amino acids. Germline values: CDR1 MGHDK, CDR2 SYGVNS. Trimming removed 2 bases at V and 1 base at J, with 14 bases between. In nucleotides, the CDR3 is TGTGCCAGCAGTGAACCCTCATGGGGCAGCCAAGAGACCCAGTACTTC. This encodes CASSEPSWGSQETQYF.

The chain links TRBV6-5 to TRBJ2-1; a possible D gene is TRBD2 (5 bases). Per the germline V gene, CDR1 is MNHEY and CDR2 is SVGAGI. Trimming stripped 2 bases from V and 8 bases from J, with 13 bases between. CDR3 length: 14 amino acids. The CDR3 DNA is TGTGCCAGCAGTTACACCCGGGGTTGGGATGAGCAGTTCTTC. Its translation: CASSYTRGWDEQFF.

The rearrangement uses TRBV7-9 and TRBJ2-2; D unresolved. The CDR3 has 14 residues. Germline V gene data show CDR1 as SEHNR and CDR2 as FQNEAQ (reference sequence). The V gene lost 4 bases and the J gene lost 6 bases, with 12 bases spanning the gap. The CDR3 loop is CASSSPVSAGELFF. DNA for the CDR3: TGTGCCAGCAGCTCGCCTGTCAGCGCCGGGGAGCTGTTTTTT.

The chain has TRBV9 and TRBJ1-1, with unresolved D. The V gene's germline CDR1 is SGDLS and CDR2 YYNGEE. V shed 0 bases and J shed 4 bases, with 10 bases lying between them. This CDR3 comprises 14 residues. The CDR3 protein is CASSVATLGTEAFF. The CDR3 bases are TGTGCCAGCAGCGTAGCTACCCTGGGCACTGAAGCTTTCTTT.